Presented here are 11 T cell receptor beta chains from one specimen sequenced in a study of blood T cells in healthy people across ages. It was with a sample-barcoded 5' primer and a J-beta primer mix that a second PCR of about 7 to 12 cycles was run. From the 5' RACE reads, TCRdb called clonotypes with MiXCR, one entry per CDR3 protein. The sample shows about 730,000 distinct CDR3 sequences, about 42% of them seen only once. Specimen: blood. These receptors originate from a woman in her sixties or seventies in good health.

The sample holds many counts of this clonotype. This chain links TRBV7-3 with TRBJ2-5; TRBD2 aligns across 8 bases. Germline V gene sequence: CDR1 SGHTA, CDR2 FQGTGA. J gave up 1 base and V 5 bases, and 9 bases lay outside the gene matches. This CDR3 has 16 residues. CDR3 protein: CASSRWGGGTQETQYF. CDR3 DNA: TGTGCCAGCAGCCGTTGGGGCGGGGGGACCCAAGAGACCCAGTACTTC.

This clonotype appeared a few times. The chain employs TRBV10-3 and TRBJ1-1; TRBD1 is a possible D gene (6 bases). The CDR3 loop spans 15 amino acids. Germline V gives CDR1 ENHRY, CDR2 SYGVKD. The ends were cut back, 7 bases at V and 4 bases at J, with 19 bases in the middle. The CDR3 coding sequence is TGTGCCATCACTCTTAAAGGGGAAGGGGGCACTGAAGCTTTCTTT. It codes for CAITLKGEGGTEAFF.

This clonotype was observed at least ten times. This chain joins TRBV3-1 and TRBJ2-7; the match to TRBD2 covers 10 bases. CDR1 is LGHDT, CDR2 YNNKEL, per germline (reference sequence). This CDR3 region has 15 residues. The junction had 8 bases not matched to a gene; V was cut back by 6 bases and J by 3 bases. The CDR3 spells CASSQPGLAYYEQYF. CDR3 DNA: TGTGCCAGCAGTCAGCCGGGACTAGCGTACTACGAGCAGTACTTC.

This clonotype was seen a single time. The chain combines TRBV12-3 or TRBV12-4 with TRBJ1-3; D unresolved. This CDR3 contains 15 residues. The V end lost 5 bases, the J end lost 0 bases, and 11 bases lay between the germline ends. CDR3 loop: CASSATPSSGNTIYF. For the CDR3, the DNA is TGTGCCAGCAGTGCGACCCCGAGCTCTGGAAACACCATATATTTT.

The CDR3 loop reads CASSELSRGRAHNERYF. For the CDR3, the DNA is TGTGCCAGCAGTGAATTGTCAAGAGGGAGGGCCCACAATGAGCGGTACTTC. V usage is TRBV25-1 and J usage is TRBJ2-5, with TRBD2 matching over 7 bases. The CDR3 totals 17 residues. The ends lost 1 base at V and 13 bases at J; junction bases unmatched: 21. Germline V gene sequence: CDR1 MGHDK, CDR2 SYGVNS.

The CDR3 region is CASSPYWRGYTGELFF. Written as DNA, the CDR3 is TGTGCCAGCAGTCCATATTGGCGGGGCTACACCGGGGAGCTGTTTTTT. This chain uses TRBV28 with TRBJ2-2, with D tentatively TRBD2 (6 bases). CDR1 is MDHEN, CDR2 SYDVKM, per germline. The CDR3 length is 16 residues. The V and J ends lost 5 bases and 3 bases respectively, with 16 bases between them. The whole variable domain, filled in from reference TRBV28 and TRBJ2-2, reads DVKVTQSSRYLVKRTGEKVFLECVQDMDHENMFWYRQDPGLGLRLIYFSYDVKMKEKGDIPEGYSVSREKKERFSLILESASTNQTSMYLCASSPYWRGYTGELFFGEGSRLTVL.

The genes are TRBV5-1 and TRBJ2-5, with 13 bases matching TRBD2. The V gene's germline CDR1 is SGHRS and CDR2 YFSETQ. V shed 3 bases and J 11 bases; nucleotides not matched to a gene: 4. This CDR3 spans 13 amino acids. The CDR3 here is CASSWTSGGGQYF. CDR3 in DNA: TGCGCCAGCAGCTGGACTAGCGGGGGTGGGCAGTACTTC.

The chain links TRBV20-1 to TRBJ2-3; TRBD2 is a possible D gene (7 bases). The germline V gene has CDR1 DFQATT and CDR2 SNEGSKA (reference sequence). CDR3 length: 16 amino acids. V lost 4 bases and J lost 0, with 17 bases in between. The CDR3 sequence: CSATRGGGASTDTQYF. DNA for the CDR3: TGCAGTGCTACGAGGGGTGGGGGGGCAAGCACAGATACGCAGTATTTT.

CDR3: CSVEETYNEQYF. The CDR3 nucleotides read TGCAGCGTTGAAGAGACGTACAATGAGCAGTACTTC. The rearrangement links TRBV29-1 to TRBJ2-1; no firm D call. The J call may be incorrect, as the DNA end agrees better with TRBJ2-7. This CDR3 region has 12 residues. Germline values: CDR1 SQVTM, CDR2 ANQGSEA.

The CDR3 here is CSVSRRQGGHEQYF. CDR3 sequence (DNA): TGCAGCGTTTCCCGGAGGCAGGGTGGACACGAGCAGTACTTC. The chain uses TRBV29-1 and TRBJ2-4; D possibly uses TRBD1 or TRBD2 (5 bases each). Gene TRBJ2-7 matches the end of the DNA better, so the J call may be wrong. The germline gives CDR1 SQVTM, CDR2 ANQGSEA. CDR3 length equals 14 residues.

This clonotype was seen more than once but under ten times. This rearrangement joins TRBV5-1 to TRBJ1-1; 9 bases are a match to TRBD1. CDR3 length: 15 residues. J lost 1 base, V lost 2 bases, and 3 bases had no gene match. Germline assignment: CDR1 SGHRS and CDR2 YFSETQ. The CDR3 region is CASSFETGGNTEAFF. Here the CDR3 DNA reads TGCGCCAGCAGCTTTGAGACAGGGGGGAACACTGAAGCTTTCTTT.